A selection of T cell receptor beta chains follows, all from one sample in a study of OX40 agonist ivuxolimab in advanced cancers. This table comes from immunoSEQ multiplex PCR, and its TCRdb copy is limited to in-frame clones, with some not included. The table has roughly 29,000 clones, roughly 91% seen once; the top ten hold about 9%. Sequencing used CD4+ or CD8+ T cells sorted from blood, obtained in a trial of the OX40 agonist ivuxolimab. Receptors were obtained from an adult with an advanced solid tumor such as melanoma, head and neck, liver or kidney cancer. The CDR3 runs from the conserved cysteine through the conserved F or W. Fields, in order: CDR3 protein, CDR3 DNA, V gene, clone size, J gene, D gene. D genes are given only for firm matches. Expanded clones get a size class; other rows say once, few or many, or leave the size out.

CASSDKGQGANEQFF,TGTGCCAGCAGTGACAAAGGACAGGGGGCAAATGAGCAGTTCTTC,TRBV6-4,NA,TRBJ2-1,TRBD1
CASSLVRGGSGNTIYF,TGTGCCAGCAGCTTAGTGAGGGGTGGGTCTGGAAACACCATATATTTT,TRBV13,NA,TRBJ1-3,NA
CASSLNQGGRDEQFF,TGTGCCAGCAGCTTAAATCAGGGCGGGCGCGATGAGCAGTTCTTC,TRBV7-8,NA,TRBJ2-1,NA
CASSGGSGRLYNEQFF,TGTGCCAGCAGTGGGGGTAGCGGGAGGCTCTACAATGAGCAGTTCTTC,TRBV25-1,once,TRBJ2-1,TRBD2
CASSHRLLAGGPGGELFF,TGTGCCAGCAGCCATCGCCTCCTAGCGGGGGGGCCGGGCGGGGAGCTGTTTTTT,TRBV4-2,NA,TRBJ2-2,TRBD2
CSAAAQNTEAFF,TGCAGCGCTGCGGCCCAGAACACTGAAGCTTTCTTT,TRBV29-1,NA,TRBJ1-1,NA
CASSLGARGNTIYF,TGTGCCAGCAGCTTAGGGGCGCGAGGAAACACCATATATTTT,TRBV7-9,NA,TRBJ1-3,NA
CASSSASGVNTGELFF,TGTGCCAGCAGCTCCGCCAGCGGGGTTAACACCGGGGAGCTGTTTTTT,TRBV11-3,NA,TRBJ2-2,TRBD2
CASSPGQGAQDTQYF,TGTGCCAGCAGCCCCGGACAGGGGGCTCAGGATACGCAGTATTTT,TRBV7-9,NA,TRBJ2-3,TRBD1
CASSEVYSGYGYTF,TGTGCCAGCAGTGAAGTTTACTCTGGCTATGGCTACACCTTC,TRBV6-1,NA,TRBJ1-2,NA
CASSPGTGGVFGLAGVTDTQYF,TGTGCCAGCAGCCCCGGGACAGGGGGCGTTTTTGGACTAGCGGGGGTCACAGATACGCAGTATTTT,TRBV7-6,NA,TRBJ2-3,NA
CASSLADPPEQYF,TGCGCCAGCAGCTTGGCCGACCCACCCGAGCAGTACTTC,TRBV5-1,NA,TRBJ2-7,NA
CASTLGQGAYEQYF,TGTGCCAGCACTTTGGGACAGGGGGCCTACGAGCAGTACTTC,TRBV6-5,once,TRBJ2-7,TRBD1
CASSVDWTSGFSSYNEQFF,TGTGCCAGCAGCGTAGATTGGACTAGCGGCTTTAGCTCCTACAATGAGCAGTTCTTC,TRBV9,NA,TRBJ2-1,TRBD2
CASSFSGELFF,TGTGCCAGCAGTTTCTCCGGGGAGCTGTTTTTT,TRBV27,NA,TRBJ2-2,NA
CASSQSVLNQPQHF,TGCGCCAGCAGCCAGTCGGTTTTAAATCAGCCCCAGCATTTT,TRBV4-3,NA,TRBJ1-5,NA
CASSLEQGARNEQFF,TGTGCCAGCAGCTTAGAACAGGGGGCGCGAAATGAGCAGTTCTTC,TRBV11-2,NA,TRBJ2-1,TRBD1
CASSDRAPNQPQHF,TGTGCCAGTAGTGACAGGGCGCCCAATCAGCCCCAGCATTTT,TRBV19,once,TRBJ1-5,TRBD1
CASSQERGALDYGYTF,TGCGCCAGCAGCCAAGAAAGGGGGGCGCTTGACTATGGCTACACCTTC,TRBV4-1,NA,TRBJ1-2,NA
CASALRTGGQETQYF,TGTGCTAGTGCCCTCAGGACAGGGGGCCAAGAGACCCAGTACTTC,TRBV12-5,once,TRBJ2-5,TRBD1
CASSQDSLAGGPYNEQFF,TGCGCCAGCAGCCAAGATTCCCTAGCGGGGGGCCCATACAATGAGCAGTTCTTC,TRBV4-3,NA,TRBJ2-1,TRBD2
CASSFEDSVWFF,TGTGCCAGCAGCTTTGAGGACTCGGTGTGGTTCTTC,TRBV7-9,NA,TRBJ2-1,NA
CASSPASGAPREQYF,TGTGCCAGCAGCCCCGCTAGCGGGGCGCCTCGGGAGCAGTACTTC,TRBV5-5,NA,TRBJ2-7,TRBD2
CASRSTGYGNQPQHF,TGTGCCAGCAGGTCCACAGGGTATGGCAATCAGCCCCAGCATTTT,TRBV6-6,NA,TRBJ1-5,NA
CASSLLGDEQFF,TGCGCCAGCAGCCTCCTCGGGGATGAGCAGTTCTTC,TRBV4-1,NA,TRBJ2-1,NA
CASSLLVSGRGGTDTQYF,TGTGCCAGCAGTTTGTTAGTGTCAGGGAGAGGGGGCACAGATACGCAGTATTTT,TRBV27,NA,TRBJ2-3,NA
CASGQGAVFNYGYTF,TGTGCCAGCGGACAGGGGGCCGTATTTAACTATGGCTACACCTTC,TRBV6-5,NA,TRBJ1-2,TRBD1
CASSVVPGDRGDGYTF,TGTGCCAGCAGCGTAGTTCCCGGGGACAGGGGCGATGGCTACACCTTC,TRBV9,NA,TRBJ1-2,TRBD1
CAISAAGDLLSYEQYF,TGTGCCATCAGTGCCGCGGGAGACCTGTTGTCCTACGAGCAGTACTTC,TRBV10-3,NA,TRBJ2-7,TRBD2
CASSQDSGLNTEAFF,TGCGCCAGCAGCCAAGATTCAGGCCTGAACACTGAAGCTTTCTTT,TRBV4-1,NA,TRBJ1-1,NA
CASRPDRAYYGYTF,TGTGCCAGCAGACCCGACAGGGCATATTATGGCTACACCTTC,TRBV6-5,NA,TRBJ1-2,TRBD1
CASSADRDRVTGELFF,TGTGCCAGCAGTGCGGACCGGGACAGGGTTACCGGGGAGCTGTTTTTT,TRBV27,NA,TRBJ2-2,TRBD1
CASTQTGSNEQYF,TGTGCCAGCACACAGACAGGGTCAAACGAGCAGTACTTC,TRBV27,NA,TRBJ2-7,TRBD1
CASSQDYRRINEKLFF,TGCGCCAGCAGCCAAGATTATCGCCGGATCAATGAAAAACTGTTTTTT,TRBV4-1,NA,TRBJ1-4,NA
CASSQEFTLNTGELFF,TGTGCCAGCAGCCAAGAATTTACGTTAAACACCGGGGAGCTGTTTTTT,TRBV14,once,TRBJ2-2,NA
CASSPLAGGSYEQYF,TGTGCCAGCAGCCCGCTAGCGGGAGGGAGCTACGAGCAGTACTTC,TRBV6-1,NA,TRBJ2-7,TRBD2
CASSPPGQAHYEQYF,TGTGCCAGCAGCCCACCGGGACAGGCCCATTACGAGCAGTACTTC,TRBV5-6,NA,TRBJ2-7,TRBD1
CASSSPGGYGYTF,TGTGCCAGCAGCTCACCAGGGGGCTATGGCTACACCTTC,TRBV5-4,NA,TRBJ1-2,TRBD1
CASSFHRAKGNYYGYTF,TGTGCCAGCAGTTTCCACCGGGCCAAGGGGAACTACTATGGCTACACCTTC,TRBV27,NA,TRBJ1-2,NA
CASHLGGGYGYTF,TGTGCCAGCCACCTAGGGGGAGGCTATGGCTACACCTTC,TRBV6-5,NA,TRBJ1-2,NA